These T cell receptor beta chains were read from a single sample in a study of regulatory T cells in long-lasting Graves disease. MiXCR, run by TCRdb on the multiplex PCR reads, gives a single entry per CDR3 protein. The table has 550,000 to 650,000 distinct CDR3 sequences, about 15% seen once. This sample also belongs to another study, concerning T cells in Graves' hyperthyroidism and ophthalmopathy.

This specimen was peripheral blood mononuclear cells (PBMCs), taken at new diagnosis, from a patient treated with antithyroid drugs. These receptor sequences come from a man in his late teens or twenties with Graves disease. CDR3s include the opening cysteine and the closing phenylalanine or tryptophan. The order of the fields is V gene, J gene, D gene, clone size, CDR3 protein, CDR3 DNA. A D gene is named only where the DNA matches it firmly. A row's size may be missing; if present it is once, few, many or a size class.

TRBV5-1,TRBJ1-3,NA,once,CASSVEEDRRTGNTIYF,TGTGCCAGCAGCGTAGAAGAAGACAGAAGGACTGGAAACACCATATATTTT
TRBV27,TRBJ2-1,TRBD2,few,CASSLISGSRNEQFF,TGTGCCAGCAGTTTAATTAGCGGGAGTAGGAATGAGCAGTTCTTC
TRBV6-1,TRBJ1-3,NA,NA,CASSEAGGARSGNTIYF,TGTGCCAGCAGTGAAGCAGGGGGAGCCCGCTCTGGAAACACCATATATTTT
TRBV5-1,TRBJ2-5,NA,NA,CASSLAVGTQETQYF,TGCGCCAGCAGCTTGGCGGTAGGGACCCAAGAGACCCAGTACTTC
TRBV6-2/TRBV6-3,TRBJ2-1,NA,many,CASSPGGQGSRNEQFF,TGTGCCAGCAGTCCCGGGGGGCAGGGGTCTAGGAATGAGCAGTTCTTC
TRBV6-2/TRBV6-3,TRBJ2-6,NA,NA,CASSYRSSGANVLTF,TGTGCCAGCAGCTACAGGAGCTCTGGGGCCAACGTCCTGACTTTC
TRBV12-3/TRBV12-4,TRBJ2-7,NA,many,CASTLTGVQYF,TGTGCCAGCACCCTCACGGGAGTGCAGTACTTC
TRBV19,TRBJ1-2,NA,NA,CASSWTGAPERSYGYTF,TGTGCCAGTAGTTGGACGGGGGCGCCTGAGAGGAGCTATGGCTACACCTTC
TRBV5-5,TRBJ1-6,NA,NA,CASSLLLAGTVALHF,TGTGCCAGCAGCTTGCTTTTAGCAGGGACGGTGGCCCTCCACTTT
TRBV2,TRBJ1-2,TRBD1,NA,CASREGQATDGYTF,TGTGCCAGCAGAGAAGGACAGGCTACCGATGGCTACACCTTC
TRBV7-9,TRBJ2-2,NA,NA,CASSLDTVDTGELFF,TGTGCCAGCAGCTTAGATACAGTAGACACCGGGGAGCTGTTTTTT
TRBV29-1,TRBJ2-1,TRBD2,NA,CSVAGTSGRLGNEQFF,TGCAGCGTTGCGGGGACTAGCGGGAGGTTGGGTAATGAGCAGTTCTTC
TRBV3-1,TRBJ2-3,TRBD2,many,CASSQERSGSGADTQYF,TGTGCCAGCAGCCAAGAGCGGAGCGGGAGCGGCGCAGATACGCAGTATTTT
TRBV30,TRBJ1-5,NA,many,CAWSASGPQHF,TGTGCCTGGAGTGCTTCCGGGCCCCAGCATTTT
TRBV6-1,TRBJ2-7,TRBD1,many,CASRGQGFYEQYF,TGTGCCAGCAGAGGACAGGGATTCTACGAGCAGTACTTC
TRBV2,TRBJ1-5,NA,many,CASSGEIDSNQPQHF,TGTGCCAGCAGTGGGGAGATAGATAGCAATCAGCCCCAGCATTTT
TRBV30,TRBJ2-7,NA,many,CAWSGMEGGSYEQYF,TGTGCCTGGAGTGGGATGGAGGGAGGCTCCTACGAGCAGTACTTC
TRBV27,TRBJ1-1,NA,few,CASSRGILNTEAFF,TGTGCCAGCAGCCGGGGAATTTTGAACACTGAAGCTTTCTTT
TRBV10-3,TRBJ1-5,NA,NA,CALGSTFNQPQHF,TGTGCCCTAGGGAGTACGTTCAATCAGCCCCAGCATTTT
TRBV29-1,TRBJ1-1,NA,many,CSVEGHLNTEAFF,TGCAGCGTTGAGGGGCACTTGAACACTGAAGCTTTCTTT
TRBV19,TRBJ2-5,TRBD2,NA,CASSVSPGTGGETQYF,TGTGCCAGTAGTGTCTCTCCGGGGACCGGGGGGGAGACCCAGTACTTC
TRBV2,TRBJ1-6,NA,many,CASSEGREDNSPLHF,TGTGCCAGCAGTGAGGGGAGGGAGGATAATTCACCCCTCCACTTT
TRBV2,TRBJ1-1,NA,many,CASSDRGTEAFF,TGTGCCAGCAGTGACAGGGGCACTGAAGCTTTCTTT
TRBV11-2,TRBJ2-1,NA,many,CASSLDYGSEQFF,TGTGCCAGCAGCTTAGATTACGGCAGTGAGCAGTTCTTC
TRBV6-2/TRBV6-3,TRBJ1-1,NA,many,CASSYRAGGTEAFF,TGTGCCAGCAGTTACCGGGCCGGGGGCACTGAAGCTTTCTTT
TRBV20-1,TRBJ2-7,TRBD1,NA,CSARARGQPYEQYF,TGCAGTGCTAGAGCCCGGGGACAGCCCTACGAGCAGTACTTC
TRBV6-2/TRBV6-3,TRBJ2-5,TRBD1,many,CASSETGGGETQYF,TGTGCCAGCAGTGAGACAGGGGGAGGAGAGACCCAGTACTTC
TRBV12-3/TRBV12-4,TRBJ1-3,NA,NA,CAGRGRGNTIYF,TGTGCCGGACGGGGCCGTGGAAACACCATATATTTT
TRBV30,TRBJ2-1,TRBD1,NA,CAWAGTAYNEQFF,TGTGCCTGGGCCGGGACAGCCTACAATGAGCAGTTCTTC
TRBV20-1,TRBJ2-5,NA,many,CSAQERAEYQETQYF,TGCAGTGCTCAAGAGCGGGCCGAGTACCAAGAGACCCAGTACTTC
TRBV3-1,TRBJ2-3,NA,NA,CASSRKGRDTDTQYF,TGTGCCAGCAGCCGGAAAGGGCGCGACACAGATACGCAGTATTTT
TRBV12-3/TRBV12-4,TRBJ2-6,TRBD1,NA,CASSSQGPTSGANVLTF,TGTGCCAGCAGTTCACAGGGGCCGACTTCTGGGGCCAACGTCCTGACTTTC
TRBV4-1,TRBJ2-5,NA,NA,CASSEEDRRIGETQYF,TGCGCCAGCAGCGAAGAAGACCGACGGATAGGGGAGACCCAGTACTTC
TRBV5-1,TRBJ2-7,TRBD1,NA,CASSFDRAAYNF,TGCGCCAGCAGCTTCGACAGGGCGGCTTATAACTTC
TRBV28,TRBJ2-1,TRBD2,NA,CASSPQGWGLAGGAYF,TGTGCCAGCAGTCCACAAGGTTGGGGACTAGCGGGGGGGGCGTACTTC
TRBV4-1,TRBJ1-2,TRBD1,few,CASSLRFQDRGSYTF,TGCGCCAGCAGCCTACGATTCCAGGACAGGGGAAGCTACACCTTC
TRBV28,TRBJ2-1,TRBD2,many,CASSFPGGGSYNEQFF,TGTGCCAGCAGTTTCCCGGGGGGAGGCTCCTACAATGAGCAGTTCTTC
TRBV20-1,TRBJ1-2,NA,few,CSASWARAGYTF,TGCAGTGCTAGCTGGGCGCGAGCTGGCTACACCTTC
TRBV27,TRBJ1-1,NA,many,CASRLRGAGTEAFF,TGTGCCAGCAGGCTCAGGGGCGCCGGCACTGAAGCTTTCTTT
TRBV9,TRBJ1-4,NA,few,CASSVRLGEKLFF,TGTGCCAGCAGCGTACGTCTGGGGGAAAAACTGTTTTTT
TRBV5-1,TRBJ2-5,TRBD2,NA,CASSLNGLAGVSQETQYF,TGCGCCAGCAGCTTAAACGGACTAGCGGGAGTATCCCAAGAGACCCAGTACTTC
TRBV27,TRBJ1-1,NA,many,CASSLSILMVNTEAFF,TGTGCCAGCAGTTTATCGATCTTGATGGTGAACACTGAAGCTTTCTTT
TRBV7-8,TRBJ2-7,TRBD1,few,CASSLGGQGHYEQYF,TGTGCCAGCAGCTTAGGGGGACAGGGTCATTACGAGCAGTACTTC
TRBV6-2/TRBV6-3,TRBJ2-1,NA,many,CASSYSTNNEQFF,TGTGCCAGCAGTTACTCGACTAACAATGAGCAGTTCTTC
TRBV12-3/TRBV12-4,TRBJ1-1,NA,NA,CASSFRYEAFF,TGTGCCAGCAGTTTCAGGTATGAAGCTTTCTTT
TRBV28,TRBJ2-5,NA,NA,CASSPARLVTQYF,TGTGCCAGCAGTCCCGCTCGGTTGGTGACCCAGTACTTC
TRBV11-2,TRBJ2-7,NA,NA,CASSLDYGLAYEQYF,TGTGCCAGCAGCTTAGATTATGGCTTAGCCTACGAGCAGTACTTC
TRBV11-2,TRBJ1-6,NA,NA,CASSFRHHDGSPLHF,TGTGCCAGCAGCTTTCGACACCACGACGGTTCACCCCTCCACTTT
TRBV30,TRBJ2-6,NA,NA,CAWRHSGANVLTF,TGTGCCTGGCGACACTCTGGGGCCAACGTCCTGACTTTC
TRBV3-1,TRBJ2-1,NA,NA,CASSPRWGGEQFF,TGTGCCAGCAGTCCTAGATGGGGAGGTGAGCAGTTCTTC
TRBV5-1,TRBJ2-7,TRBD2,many,CASSEGTSGVYEQYF,TGTGCCAGCAGCGAGGGGACTAGCGGGGTCTACGAGCAGTACTTC
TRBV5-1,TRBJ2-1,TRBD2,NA,CASSAGTSDSGEQFF,TGCGCCAGCAGCGCCGGGACTAGCGATAGTGGTGAGCAGTTCTTC
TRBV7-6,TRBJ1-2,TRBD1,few,CASSPTTGGTYGYTF,TGTGCCAGCAGCCCTACGACAGGGGGGACCTATGGCTACACCTTC
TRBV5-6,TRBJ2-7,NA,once,CASSREAREYERYF,TGTGCCAGCAGCAGAGAGGCCAGGGAATACGAGCGGTACTTC